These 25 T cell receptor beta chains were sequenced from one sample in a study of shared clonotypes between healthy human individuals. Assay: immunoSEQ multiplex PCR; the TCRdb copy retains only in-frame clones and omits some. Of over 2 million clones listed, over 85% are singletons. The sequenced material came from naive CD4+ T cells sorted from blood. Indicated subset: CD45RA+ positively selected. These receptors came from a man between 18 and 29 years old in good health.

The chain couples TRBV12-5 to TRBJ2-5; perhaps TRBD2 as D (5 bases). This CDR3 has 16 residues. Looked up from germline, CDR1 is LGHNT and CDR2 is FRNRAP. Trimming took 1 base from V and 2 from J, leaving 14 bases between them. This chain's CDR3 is CASGLGLASGQETQYF. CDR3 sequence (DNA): TGTGCTAGTGGTTTGGGTCTAGCCAGTGGGCAAGAGACCCAGTACTTC. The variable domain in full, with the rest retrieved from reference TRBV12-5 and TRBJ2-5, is DARVTQTPRHKVTEMGQEVTMRCQPILGHNTVFWYRQTMMQGLELLAYFRNRAPLDDSGMPKDRFSAEMPDATLATLKIQPSEPRDSAVYFCASGLGLASGQETQYFGPGTRLLVL.

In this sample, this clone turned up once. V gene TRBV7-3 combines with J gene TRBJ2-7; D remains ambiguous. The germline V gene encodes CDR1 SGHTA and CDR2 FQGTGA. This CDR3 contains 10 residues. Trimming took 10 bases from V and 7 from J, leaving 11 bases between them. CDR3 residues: CATDSSEQYF. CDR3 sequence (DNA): TGTGCCACCGATAGTTCGGAGCAGTACTTC.

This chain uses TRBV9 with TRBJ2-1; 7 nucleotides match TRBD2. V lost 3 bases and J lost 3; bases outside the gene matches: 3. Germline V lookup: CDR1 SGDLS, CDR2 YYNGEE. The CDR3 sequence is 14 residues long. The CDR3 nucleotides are TGTGCCAGCAGCGCCCGGGGGGACTACAATGAGCAGTTCTTC. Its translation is CASSARGDYNEQFF.

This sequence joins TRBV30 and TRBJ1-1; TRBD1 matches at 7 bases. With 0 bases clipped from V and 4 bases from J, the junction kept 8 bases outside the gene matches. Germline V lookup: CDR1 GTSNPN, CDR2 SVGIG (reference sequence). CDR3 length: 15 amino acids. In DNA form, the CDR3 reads TGTGCCTGGAGTGTCCAAGGGGGCAGGCGCACTGAAGCTTTCTTT. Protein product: CAWSVQGGRRTEAFF.

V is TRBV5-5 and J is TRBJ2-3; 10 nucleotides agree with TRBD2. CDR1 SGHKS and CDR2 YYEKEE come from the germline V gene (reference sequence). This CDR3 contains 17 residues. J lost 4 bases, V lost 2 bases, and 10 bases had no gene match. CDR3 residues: CASSFPSGRVLSDTQYF. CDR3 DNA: TGTGCCAGCAGCTTTCCTAGCGGGAGAGTCCTTTCAGATACGCAGTATTTT.

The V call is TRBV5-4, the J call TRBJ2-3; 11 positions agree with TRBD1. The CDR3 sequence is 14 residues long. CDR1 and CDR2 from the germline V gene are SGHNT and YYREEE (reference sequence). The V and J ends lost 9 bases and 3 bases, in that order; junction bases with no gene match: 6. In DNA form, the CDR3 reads TGTGCCACCCTCCGGGACAGGGGGACAGATACGCAGTATTTT. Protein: CATLRDRGTDTQYF.

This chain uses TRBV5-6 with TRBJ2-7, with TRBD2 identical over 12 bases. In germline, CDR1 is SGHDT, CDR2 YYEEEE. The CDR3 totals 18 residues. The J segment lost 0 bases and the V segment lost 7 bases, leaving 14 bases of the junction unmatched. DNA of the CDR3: TGTGCCAGCGGTACAGAGGGACTAGCGGGCCCGAGCTCCTACGAGCAGTACTTC. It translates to CASGTEGLAGPSSYEQYF.

The CDR3 DNA reads TGTGCCAGCAGCTTTTCGGGCAGGGGGAAAATCGATGAGCAGTTCTTC. Residues: CASSFSGRGKIDEQFF. The chain recombines TRBV11-2 with TRBJ2-1; TRBD1 agrees at 7 bases. The CDR3 length is 16 residues. V lost 3 bases, J lost 8 bases, and 13 bases stayed unmatched. Germline CDR1 reads SGHAT; CDR2 reads FQNNGV.

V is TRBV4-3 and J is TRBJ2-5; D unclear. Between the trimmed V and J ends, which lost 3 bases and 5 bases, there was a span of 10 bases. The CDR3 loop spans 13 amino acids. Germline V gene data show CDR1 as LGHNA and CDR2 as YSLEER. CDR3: CASSQGLSETQYF. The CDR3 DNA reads TGCGCCAGCAGCCAGGGCCTATCCGAGACCCAGTACTTC.

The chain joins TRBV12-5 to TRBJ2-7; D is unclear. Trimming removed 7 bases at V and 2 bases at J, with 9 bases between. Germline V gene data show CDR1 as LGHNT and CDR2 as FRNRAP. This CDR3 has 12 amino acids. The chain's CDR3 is CASAQSPYEQYF. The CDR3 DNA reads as TGTGCTAGTGCCCAGTCCCCCTACGAGCAGTACTTC.

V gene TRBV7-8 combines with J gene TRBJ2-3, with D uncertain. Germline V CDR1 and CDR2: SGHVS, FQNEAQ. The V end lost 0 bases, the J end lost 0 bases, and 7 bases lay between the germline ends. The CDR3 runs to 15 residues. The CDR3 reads CASSLAVTSTDTQYF. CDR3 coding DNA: TGTGCCAGCAGCTTAGCGGTGACTAGCACAGATACGCAGTATTTT.

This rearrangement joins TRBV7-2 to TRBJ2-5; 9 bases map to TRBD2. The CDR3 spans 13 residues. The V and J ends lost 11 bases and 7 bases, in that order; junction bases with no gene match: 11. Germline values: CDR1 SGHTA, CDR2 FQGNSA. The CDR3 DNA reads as TGTGCCGGGAGCCAGGGACTAGCCGGGACCCAGTACTTC. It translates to CAGSQGLAGTQYF.

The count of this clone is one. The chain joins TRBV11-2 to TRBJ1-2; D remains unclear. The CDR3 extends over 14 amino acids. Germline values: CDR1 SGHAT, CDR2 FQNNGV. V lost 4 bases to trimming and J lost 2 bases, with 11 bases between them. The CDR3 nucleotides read TGTGCCAGCAGCTCGATTACAGACAACTATGGCTACACCTTC. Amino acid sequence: CASSSITDNYGYTF.

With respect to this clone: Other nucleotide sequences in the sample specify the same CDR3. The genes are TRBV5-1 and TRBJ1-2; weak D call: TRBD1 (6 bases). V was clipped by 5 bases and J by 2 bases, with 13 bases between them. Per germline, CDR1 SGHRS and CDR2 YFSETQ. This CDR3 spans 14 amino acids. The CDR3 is CASSLTGVNYGYTF. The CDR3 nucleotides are TGCGCCAGCAGTTTGACAGGAGTAAACTATGGCTACACCTTC.

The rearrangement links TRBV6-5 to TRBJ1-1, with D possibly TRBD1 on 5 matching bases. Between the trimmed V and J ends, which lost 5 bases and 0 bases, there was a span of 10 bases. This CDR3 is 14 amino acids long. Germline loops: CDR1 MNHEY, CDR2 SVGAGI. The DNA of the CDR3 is TGTGCCAGCAGTCCCGGGGCCTTGAACACTGAAGCTTTCTTT. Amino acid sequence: CASSPGALNTEAFF.

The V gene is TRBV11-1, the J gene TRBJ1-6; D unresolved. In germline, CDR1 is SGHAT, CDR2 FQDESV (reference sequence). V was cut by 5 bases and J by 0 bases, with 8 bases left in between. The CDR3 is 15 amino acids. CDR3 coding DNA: TGTGCCAGCAGCACGGAGAGCTCCTATAATTCACCCCTCCACTTT. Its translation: CASSTESSYNSPLHF.

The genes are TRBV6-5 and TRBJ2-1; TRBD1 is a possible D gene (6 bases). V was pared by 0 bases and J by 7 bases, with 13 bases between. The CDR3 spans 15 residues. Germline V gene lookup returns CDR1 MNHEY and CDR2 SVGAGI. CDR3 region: CASSYSLNGQNEQFF. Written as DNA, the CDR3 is TGTGCCAGCAGTTACTCGTTAAACGGACAGAATGAGCAGTTCTTC.

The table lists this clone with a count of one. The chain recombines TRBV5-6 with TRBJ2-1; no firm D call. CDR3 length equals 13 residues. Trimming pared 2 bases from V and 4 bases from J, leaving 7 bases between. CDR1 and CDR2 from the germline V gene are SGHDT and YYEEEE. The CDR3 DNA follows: TGTGCCAGCAGCTTATGGTTTTACAATGAGCAGTTCTTC. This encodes CASSLWFYNEQFF.

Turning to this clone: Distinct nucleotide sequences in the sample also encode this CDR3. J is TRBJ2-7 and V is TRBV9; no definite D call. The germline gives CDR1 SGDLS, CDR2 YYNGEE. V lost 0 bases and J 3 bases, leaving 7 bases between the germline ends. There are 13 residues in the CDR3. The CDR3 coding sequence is TGTGCCAGCAGCGTAGGGCCTAGCTACGAGCAGTACTTC. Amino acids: CASSVGPSYEQYF.

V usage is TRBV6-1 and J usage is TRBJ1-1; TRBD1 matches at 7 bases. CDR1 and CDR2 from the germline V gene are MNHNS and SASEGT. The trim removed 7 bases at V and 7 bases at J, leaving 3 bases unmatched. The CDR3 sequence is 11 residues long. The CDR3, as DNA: TGTGCCAGCATCGGGACAGTTGAAGCTTTCTTT. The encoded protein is CASIGTVEAFF.

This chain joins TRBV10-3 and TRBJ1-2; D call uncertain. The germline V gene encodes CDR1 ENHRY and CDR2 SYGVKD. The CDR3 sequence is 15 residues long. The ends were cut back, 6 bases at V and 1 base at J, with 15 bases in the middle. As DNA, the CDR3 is TGTGCCATCAGGATGGACGGTCTATTTAACTATGGCTACACCTTC. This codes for CAIRMDGLFNYGYTF.

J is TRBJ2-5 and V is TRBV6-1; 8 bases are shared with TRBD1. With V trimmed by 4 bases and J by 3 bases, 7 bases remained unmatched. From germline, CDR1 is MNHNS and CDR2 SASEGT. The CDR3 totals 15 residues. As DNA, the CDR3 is TGTGCCAGCAGTGGGACAGGGTTAGGGGAAGAGACCCAGTACTTC. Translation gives CASSGTGLGEETQYF.

The CDR3 reads CSVQRTGETQYF. CDR3 nucleotide sequence: TGCAGCGTTCAAAGAACCGGAGAGACCCAGTACTTC. The chain employs TRBV29-1 and TRBJ2-5; D is uncertain. The CDR3 is 12 amino acids. Germline CDR1 reads SQVTM; CDR2 reads ANQGSEA. Trimming pared 5 bases from V and 4 bases from J, leaving 11 bases between. The full variable domain, with the rest looked up from reference TRBV29-1 and TRBJ2-5, is SAVISQKPSRDICQRGTSLTIQCQVDSQVTMMFWYRQQPGQSLTLIATANQGSEATYESGFVIDKFPISRPNLTFSTLTVSNMSPEDSSIYLCSVQRTGETQYFGPGTRLLVL.

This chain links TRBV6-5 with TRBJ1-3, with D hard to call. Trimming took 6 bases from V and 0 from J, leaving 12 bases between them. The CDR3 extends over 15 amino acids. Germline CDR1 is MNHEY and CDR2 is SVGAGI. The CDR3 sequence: CASRRGKGSGNTIYF. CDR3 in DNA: TGTGCCAGCAGGAGAGGGAAGGGCTCTGGAAACACCATATATTTT.

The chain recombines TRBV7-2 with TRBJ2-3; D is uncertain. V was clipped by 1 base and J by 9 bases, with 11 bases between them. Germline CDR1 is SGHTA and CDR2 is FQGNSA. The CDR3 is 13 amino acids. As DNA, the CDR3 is TGTGCCAGCAGCTTAGGGGCGCTAGGCACGCAGTATTTT. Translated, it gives CASSLGALGTQYF.